The 12 T cell receptor beta chains below come from one sample, sequenced in a study of blood T cell repertoires in COVID-19 (dated by TCRdb to the early 2020s). The method was the immunoSEQ multiplex PCR assay. TCRdb mirrors the immuneACCESS table, restricted to in-frame sequences. Some clones are absent from its copies; in checked studies, under half trace to an unresolved V gene, and the reason for the others is unknown. For this sample the table gives about 210,000 clones, of which roughly 82% were detected only once. Jointly, the top ten make up 10% to 15% of the sample. Specimen: peripheral blood. The receptor source for this set is a woman aged 35 to 49 with acute or convalescent COVID-19.

The genes are TRBV5-1 and TRBJ1-2; D is possibly TRBD1 (5 bases). This CDR3 is 14 amino acids long. V dropped 4 bases and J dropped 3 bases, with 13 bases sitting between them. Germline V lookup: CDR1 SGHRS, CDR2 YFSETQ. CDR3 loop: CASSPEGADYGYTF. The CDR3 DNA is TGCGCCAGCAGCCCCGAAGGGGCGGACTATGGCTACACCTTC.

The chain joins TRBV7-9 to TRBJ1-1; 9 bases are a match to TRBD1. Germline V CDR1 and CDR2: SEHNR, FQNEAQ (reference sequence). The ends lost 3 bases at V and 2 bases at J; junction bases unmatched: 4. This CDR3 is 15 amino acids long. The CDR3 sequence: CASSFAGQGNTEAFF. CDR3 bases: TGTGCCAGCAGCTTCGCGGGACAGGGAAACACTGAAGCTTTCTTT.

Only one count was recorded for this clone. The chain uses TRBV2 and TRBJ1-2; D remains ambiguous. Trimming left V 3 bases short and J 6 bases short, with 26 bases between. Germline CDR1 and CDR2: SNHLY and FYNNEI. The CDR3 contains 18 residues. This chain's CDR3 is CASSDITGLSPKSDGYTF. The DNA of the CDR3 is TGTGCCAGCAGTGATATAACGGGATTGTCCCCCAAATCGGATGGCTACACCTTC.

The CDR3 DNA is TGTGCCAGTAGTTCCGGGACAGGGGCTGCTTTCTTT. Translating it yields CASSSGTGAAFF. The chain recombines TRBV19 with TRBJ1-1, with 10 bases aligning to TRBD1. Trimming removed 5 bases from V and 11 bases from J; junction bases left unmatched: 5. CDR3 size: 12 residues. CDR1 and CDR2 (germline): LNHDA, SQIVND (reference sequence).

The chain has TRBV6-5 and TRBJ1-5; 7 bases are shared with TRBD1. From germline, CDR1 is MNHEY and CDR2 SVGAGI. V was clipped by 7 bases and J by 6 bases; unmatched bases: 3. The CDR3 covers 12 residues. For the CDR3, the DNA is TGTGCCAGCAATAACAGGGGTCAGCCCCAGCATTTT. This encodes CASNNRGQPQHF.

The V gene is TRBV11-2, the J gene TRBJ2-2; tentative D call: TRBD1 (5 bases). The germline CDR1 and CDR2 sequences are SGHAT and FQNNGV. CDR3 length equals 15 residues. The ends were cut back, 3 bases at V and 2 bases at J, with 10 bases in the middle. This chain's CDR3 is CASSLNDRNTGELFF. Written as DNA, the CDR3 is TGTGCCAGCAGCTTGAACGACAGAAACACCGGGGAGCTGTTTTTT.

This clone has just a few counts. The rearrangement uses TRBV28 and TRBJ2-5; 7 bases agree with TRBD2. Trimming cost V 5 bases and J 4 bases; bases outside gene matches: 1. The length of the CDR3 is 12 residues. Germline lookup yields CDR1 MDHEN and CDR2 SYDVKM. This CDR3 reads CASSGGGETQYF. In DNA form, the CDR3 reads TGTGCCAGCAGTGGGGGGGGAGAGACCCAGTACTTC. The whole variable domain, remainder taken from reference TRBV28 and TRBJ2-5, is DVKVTQSSRYLVKRTGEKVFLECVQDMDHENMFWYRQDPGLGLRLIYFSYDVKMKEKGDIPEGYSVSREKKERFSLILESASTNQTSMYLCASSGGGETQYFGPGTRLLVL.

This clone was observed a single time. The chain uses TRBV27 and TRBJ2-3, with D possibly matching TRBD2 (6 bases). Germline CDR1 reads MNHEY; CDR2 reads SMNVEV (reference sequence). V was trimmed by 5 bases and J by 1 base, leaving 13 bases between them. The CDR3 has 15 amino acids. DNA for the CDR3: TGTGCCAGCAGTCCGGGACTTCGGGGCACAGATACGCAGTATTTT. This codes for CASSPGLRGTDTQYF.

The chain has TRBV25-1 and TRBJ1-5; D ambiguous. Germline-derived CDR1 and CDR2 are MGHDK and SYGVNS. CDR3 length: 12 residues. V dropped 3 bases and J dropped 4 bases, with 4 bases sitting between them. Written as DNA, the CDR3 is TGTGCCAGCAGTGACGGGAATCAGCCCCAGCATTTT. Encoded protein: CASSDGNQPQHF.

This chain connects TRBV6-4 to TRBJ2-1; a weak D match, TRBD1 (6 bases). Trimming left V 3 bases short and J 9 bases short, with 12 bases between. CDR1 and CDR2 (germline): MRHNA, SNTAGT. There are 13 residues in the CDR3. The CDR3 loop is CASSDTGLGEQFF. The CDR3 nucleotides read TGTGCCAGCAGTGATACAGGGTTGGGTGAGCAGTTCTTC.

The rearrangement joins TRBV7-9 to TRBJ2-1; D might be TRBD2 (6 bases). The V gene's germline CDR1 is SEHNR and CDR2 FQNEAQ (reference sequence). Trimming pared 2 bases from V and 7 bases from J, leaving 12 bases between. The CDR3 length is 14 residues. DNA for the CDR3: TGTGCCAGCAGCTTAACGGGGGAGCAGAATGAGCAGTTCTTC. The encoded protein is CASSLTGEQNEQFF.

This clone appeared a single time. V is TRBV2 and J is TRBJ2-5; D gene uncertain. V was cut by 6 bases and J by 1 base, with 3 bases left in between. The germline V gene has CDR1 SNHLY and CDR2 FYNNEI. The CDR3 runs 11 residues. The CDR3 sequence: CASSIQETQYF. CDR3 bases: TGTGCCAGCAGCATCCAAGAGACCCAGTACTTC.